This passage covers 2 T cell receptor beta chains from one sample sequenced in a study of OX40 agonist ivuxolimab in advanced cancers. The repertoire was sequenced with immunoSEQ multiplex PCR; TCRdb's copy has only in-frame clones and lacks some. The sample has 22,000 or so clones, roughly 78% seen once. The sequenced sample was CD4+ or CD8+ T cells sorted from blood, obtained in a trial of the OX40 agonist ivuxolimab. These receptors were obtained from an adult with an advanced solid tumor such as melanoma, head and neck, liver or kidney cancer.

V and J are TRBV2 and TRBJ1-5, with 10 bases that match TRBD1. Germline V gene lookup returns CDR1 SNHLY and CDR2 FYNNEI. Germline trimming cut 7 bases from V and 6 bases from J; bases unmatched to any gene: 6. The CDR3 has 14 residues. The CDR3 sequence is CASTPGDRGQPQHF. The CDR3 DNA reads as TGTGCCAGCACTCCAGGGGACAGGGGTCAGCCCCAGCATTTT.

The CDR3 reads CASSFREGTGANVLTF. CDR3 nucleotides: TGTGCCAGCAGTTTCCGGGAGGGCACCGGGGCCAACGTCCTGACTTTC. This chain connects TRBV28 to TRBJ2-6, with TRBD2 matching 8 bases. The germline CDR1 and CDR2 sequences are MDHEN and SYDVKM. V lost 3 bases, J lost 4 bases, and 5 bases stayed unmatched. The CDR3 consists of 16 residues.